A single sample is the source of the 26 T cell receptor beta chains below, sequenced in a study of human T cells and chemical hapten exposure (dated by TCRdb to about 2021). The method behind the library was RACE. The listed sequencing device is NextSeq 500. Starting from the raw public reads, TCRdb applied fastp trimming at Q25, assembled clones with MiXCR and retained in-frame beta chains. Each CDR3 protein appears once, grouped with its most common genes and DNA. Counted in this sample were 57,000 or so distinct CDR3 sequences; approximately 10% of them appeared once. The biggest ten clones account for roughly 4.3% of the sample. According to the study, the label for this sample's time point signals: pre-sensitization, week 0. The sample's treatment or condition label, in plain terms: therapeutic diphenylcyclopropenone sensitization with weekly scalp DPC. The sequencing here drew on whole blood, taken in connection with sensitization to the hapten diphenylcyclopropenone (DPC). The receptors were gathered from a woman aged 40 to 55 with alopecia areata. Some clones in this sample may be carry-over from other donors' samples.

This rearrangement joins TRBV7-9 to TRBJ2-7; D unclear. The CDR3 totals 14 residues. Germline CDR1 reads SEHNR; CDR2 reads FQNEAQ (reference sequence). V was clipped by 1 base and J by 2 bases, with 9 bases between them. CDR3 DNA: TGTGCCAGCAGCTTAGTTGAGGTTCCCTACGAGCAGTACTTC. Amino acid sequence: CASSLVEVPYEQYF.

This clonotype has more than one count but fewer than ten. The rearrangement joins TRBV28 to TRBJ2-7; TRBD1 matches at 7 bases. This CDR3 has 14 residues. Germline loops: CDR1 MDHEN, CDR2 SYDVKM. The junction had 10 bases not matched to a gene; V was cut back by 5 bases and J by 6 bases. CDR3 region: CASSAGTATPEQYF. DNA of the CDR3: TGTGCCAGCAGTGCCGGGACAGCTACGCCCGAGCAGTACTTC.

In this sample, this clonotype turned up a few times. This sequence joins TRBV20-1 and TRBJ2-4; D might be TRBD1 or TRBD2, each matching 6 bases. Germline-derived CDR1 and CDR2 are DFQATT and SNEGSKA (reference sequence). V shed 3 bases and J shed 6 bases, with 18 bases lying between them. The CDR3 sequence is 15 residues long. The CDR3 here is CSASNPAEGVNIQYF. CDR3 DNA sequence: TGCAGTGCTAGTAATCCGGCGGAGGGGGTAAACATTCAGTACTTC.

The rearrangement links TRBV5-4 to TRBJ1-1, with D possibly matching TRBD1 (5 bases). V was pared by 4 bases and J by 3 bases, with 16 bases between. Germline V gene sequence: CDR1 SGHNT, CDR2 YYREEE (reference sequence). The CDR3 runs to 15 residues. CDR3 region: CASSPGQGLDTEAFF. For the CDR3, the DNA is TGTGCCAGCAGCCCCGGGCAGGGTTTGGACACTGAAGCTTTCTTT. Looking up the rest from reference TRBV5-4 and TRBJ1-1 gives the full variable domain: ETGVTQSPTHLIKTRGQQVTLRCSSQSGHNTVSWYQQALGQGPQFIFQYYREEENGRGNFPPRFSGLQFPNYSSELNVNALELDDSALYLCASSPGQGLDTEAFFGQGTRLTVV.

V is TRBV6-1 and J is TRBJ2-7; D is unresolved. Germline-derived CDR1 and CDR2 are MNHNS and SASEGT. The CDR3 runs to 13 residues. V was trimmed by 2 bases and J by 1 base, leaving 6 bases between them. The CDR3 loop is CASSETLSYEQYF. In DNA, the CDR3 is TGTGCCAGCAGTGAAACCCTGTCCTACGAGCAGTACTTC.

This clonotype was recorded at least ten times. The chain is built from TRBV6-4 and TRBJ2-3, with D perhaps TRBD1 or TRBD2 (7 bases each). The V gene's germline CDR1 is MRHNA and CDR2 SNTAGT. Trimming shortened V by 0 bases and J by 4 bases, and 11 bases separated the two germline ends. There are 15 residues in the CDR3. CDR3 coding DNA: TGTGCCAGCAGTGACTCTTCAGGGGGGGCAGATACGCAGTATTTT. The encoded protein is CASSDSSGGADTQYF.

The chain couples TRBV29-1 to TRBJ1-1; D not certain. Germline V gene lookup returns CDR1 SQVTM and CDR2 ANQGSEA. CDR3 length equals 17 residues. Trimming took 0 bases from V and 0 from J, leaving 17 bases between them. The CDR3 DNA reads TGCAGCGTTGAAGATCTTCAGTCAGACTCCATGAACACTGAAGCTTTCTTT. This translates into CSVEDLQSDSMNTEAFF.

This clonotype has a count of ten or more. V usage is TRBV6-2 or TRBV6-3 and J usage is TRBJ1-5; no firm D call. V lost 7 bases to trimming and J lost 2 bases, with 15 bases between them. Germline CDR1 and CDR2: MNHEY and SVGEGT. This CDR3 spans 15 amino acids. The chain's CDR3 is CASIPSGEGNQPQHF. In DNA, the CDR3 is TGTGCCAGCATCCCGTCCGGGGAAGGCAATCAGCCCCAGCATTTT.

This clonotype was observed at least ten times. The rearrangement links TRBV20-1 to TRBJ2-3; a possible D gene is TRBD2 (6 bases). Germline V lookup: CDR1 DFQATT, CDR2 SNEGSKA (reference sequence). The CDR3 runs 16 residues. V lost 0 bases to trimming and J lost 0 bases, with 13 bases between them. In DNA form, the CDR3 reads TGCAGTGCTAGAGATCTACTAGCCGACAGCACAGATACGCAGTATTTT. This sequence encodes CSARDLLADSTDTQYF.

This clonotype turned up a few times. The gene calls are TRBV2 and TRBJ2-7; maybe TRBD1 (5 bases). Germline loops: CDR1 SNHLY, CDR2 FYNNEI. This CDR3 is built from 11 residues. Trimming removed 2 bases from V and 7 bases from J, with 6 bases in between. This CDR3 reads CASSENREQYF. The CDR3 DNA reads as TGTGCCAGCAGTGAAAACAGGGAGCAGTACTTC. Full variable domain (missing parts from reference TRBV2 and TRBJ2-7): EPEVTQTPSHQVTQMGQEVILRCVPISNHLYFYWYRQILGQKVEFLVSFYNNEISEKSEIFDDQFSVERPDGSNFTLKIRSTKLEDSAMYFCASSENREQYFGPGTRLTVT.

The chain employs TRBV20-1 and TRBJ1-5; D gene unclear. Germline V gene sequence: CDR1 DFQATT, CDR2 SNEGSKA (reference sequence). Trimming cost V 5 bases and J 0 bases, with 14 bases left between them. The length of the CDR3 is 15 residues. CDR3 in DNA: TGCAGTGCTGGACTGACCGCTGATAGCAATCAGCCCCAGCATTTT. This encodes CSAGLTADSNQPQHF.

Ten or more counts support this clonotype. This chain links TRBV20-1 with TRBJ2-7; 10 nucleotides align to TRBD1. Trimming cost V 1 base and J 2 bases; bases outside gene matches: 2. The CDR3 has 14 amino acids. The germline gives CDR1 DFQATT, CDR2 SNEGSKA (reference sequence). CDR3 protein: CSARGGTGAYEQYF. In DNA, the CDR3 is TGCAGTGCTAGAGGAGGGACAGGGGCCTACGAGCAGTACTTC.

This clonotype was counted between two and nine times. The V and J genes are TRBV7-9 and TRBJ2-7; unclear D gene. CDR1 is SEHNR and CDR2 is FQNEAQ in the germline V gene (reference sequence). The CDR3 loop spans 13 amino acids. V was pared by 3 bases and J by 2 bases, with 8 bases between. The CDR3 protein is CASSFEEPYEQYF. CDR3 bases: TGTGCCAGCAGCTTTGAGGAGCCCTACGAGCAGTACTTC.

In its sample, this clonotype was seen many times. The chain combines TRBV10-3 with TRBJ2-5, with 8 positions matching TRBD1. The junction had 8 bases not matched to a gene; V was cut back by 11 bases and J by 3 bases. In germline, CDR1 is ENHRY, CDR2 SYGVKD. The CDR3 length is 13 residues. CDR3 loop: CAAKGQGKETQYF. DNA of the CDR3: TGTGCCGCCAAAGGACAGGGAAAAGAGACCCAGTACTTC.

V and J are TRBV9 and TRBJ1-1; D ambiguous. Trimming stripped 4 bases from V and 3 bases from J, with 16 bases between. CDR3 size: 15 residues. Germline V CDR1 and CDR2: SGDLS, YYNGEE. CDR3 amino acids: CASSPRVRTDTEAFF. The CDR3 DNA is TGTGCCAGCAGCCCCCGGGTCCGTACGGACACTGAAGCTTTCTTT.

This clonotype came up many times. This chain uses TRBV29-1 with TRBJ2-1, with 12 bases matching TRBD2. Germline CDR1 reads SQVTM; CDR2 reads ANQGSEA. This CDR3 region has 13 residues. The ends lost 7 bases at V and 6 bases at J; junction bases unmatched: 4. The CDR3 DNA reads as TGCAGCGACAGACTAGCGGGGGTCAATGAGCAGTTCTTC. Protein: CSDRLAGVNEQFF.

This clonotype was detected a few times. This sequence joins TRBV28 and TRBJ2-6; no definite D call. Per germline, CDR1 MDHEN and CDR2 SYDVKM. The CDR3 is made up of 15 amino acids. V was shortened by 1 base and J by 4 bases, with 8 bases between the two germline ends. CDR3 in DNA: TGTGCCAGCAGTTTATATGCATTGGGGGCCAACGTCCTGACTTTC. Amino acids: CASSLYALGANVLTF.

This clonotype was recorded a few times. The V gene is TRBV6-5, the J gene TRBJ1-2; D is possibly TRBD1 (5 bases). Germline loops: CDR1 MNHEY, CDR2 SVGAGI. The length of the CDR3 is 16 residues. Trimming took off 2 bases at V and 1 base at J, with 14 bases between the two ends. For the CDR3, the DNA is TGTGCCAGCAGTTACCGGGGCTTGGGAGTTAACTATGGCTACACCTTC. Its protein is CASSYRGLGVNYGYTF.

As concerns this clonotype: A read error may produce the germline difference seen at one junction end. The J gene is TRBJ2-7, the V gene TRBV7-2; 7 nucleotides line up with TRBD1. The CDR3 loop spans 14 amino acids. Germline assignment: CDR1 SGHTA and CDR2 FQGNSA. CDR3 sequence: CASSLGQWSFEQYF. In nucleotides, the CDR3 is TGTGCCAGCAGCTTGGGACAGTGGTCCTTCGAGCAGTACTTC. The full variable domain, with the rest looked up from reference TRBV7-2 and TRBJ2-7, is GAGVSQSPSNKVTEKGKDVELRCDPISGHTALYWYRQSLGQGLEFLIYFQGNSAPDKSGLPSDRFSAERTGGSVSTLTIQRTQQEDSAVYLCASSLGQWSFEQYFGPGTRLTVT.

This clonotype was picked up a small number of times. This CDR3 is CASSESLPRSYNEQFF. The CDR3 region has the DNA TGTGCCAGCAGTGAATCACTCCCTCGCTCCTACAATGAGCAGTTCTTC. J is TRBJ2-1 and V is TRBV25-1; D is unclear. From germline, CDR1 is MGHDK and CDR2 SYGVNS. V gave up 1 base and J gave up 0 bases, with 10 bases separating them. The CDR3 spans 16 residues.

CDR3 sequence: CASSEFGTGGWRPQHF. Written as DNA, the CDR3 is TGTGCCAGCAGTGAATTTGGGACAGGGGGCTGGAGGCCCCAGCATTTT. The chain has TRBV6-1 and TRBJ1-5; TRBD1 agrees at 12 bases. This CDR3 comprises 16 residues. V lost 2 bases, J lost 9 bases, and 8 bases stayed unmatched. Germline CDR1 MNHNS, CDR2 SASEGT.

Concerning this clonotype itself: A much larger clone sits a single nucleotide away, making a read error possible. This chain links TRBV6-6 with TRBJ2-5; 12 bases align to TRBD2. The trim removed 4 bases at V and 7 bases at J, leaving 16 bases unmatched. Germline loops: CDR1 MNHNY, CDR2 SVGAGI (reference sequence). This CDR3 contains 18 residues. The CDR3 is CASSSVPDLAGGRRTQYF. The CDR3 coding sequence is TGTGCCAGCAGTTCCGTCCCCGATCTAGCGGGGGGGCGAAGGACCCAGTACTTC.

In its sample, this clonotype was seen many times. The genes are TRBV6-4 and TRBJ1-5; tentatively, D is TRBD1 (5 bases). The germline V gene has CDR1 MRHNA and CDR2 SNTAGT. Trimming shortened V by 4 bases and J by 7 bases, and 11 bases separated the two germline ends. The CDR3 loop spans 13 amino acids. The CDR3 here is CASSAGVGQPQHF. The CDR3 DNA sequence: TGTGCCAGCAGTGCGGGGGTAGGACAGCCCCAGCATTTT.

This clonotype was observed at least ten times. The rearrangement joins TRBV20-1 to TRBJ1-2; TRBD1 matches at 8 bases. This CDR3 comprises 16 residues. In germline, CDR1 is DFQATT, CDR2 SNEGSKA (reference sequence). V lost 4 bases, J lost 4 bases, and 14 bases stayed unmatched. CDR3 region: CSATGSSAGGGYGYTF. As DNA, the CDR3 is TGCAGTGCTACAGGGTCATCGGCAGGGGGCGGCTATGGCTACACCTTC.

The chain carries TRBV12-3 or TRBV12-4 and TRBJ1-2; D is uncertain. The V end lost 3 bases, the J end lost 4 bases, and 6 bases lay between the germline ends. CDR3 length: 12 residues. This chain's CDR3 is CASSLVSYGYTF. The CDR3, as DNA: TGTGCCAGCAGTTTGGTCAGCTATGGCTACACCTTC.

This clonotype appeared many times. Here the CDR3 reads CASSSQVPGRAETTDTQYF. In DNA, the CDR3 is TGTGCCAGCAGTTCTCAGGTTCCGGGGAGGGCCGAGACCACAGATACGCAGTATTTT. The rearrangement links TRBV6-2 or TRBV6-3 to TRBJ2-3; 7 bases are a match to TRBD2. The CDR3 totals 19 residues. V dropped 4 bases and J dropped 2; count of bases not matched to a gene: 18. Germline-derived CDR1 and CDR2 are MNHEY and SVGEGT.